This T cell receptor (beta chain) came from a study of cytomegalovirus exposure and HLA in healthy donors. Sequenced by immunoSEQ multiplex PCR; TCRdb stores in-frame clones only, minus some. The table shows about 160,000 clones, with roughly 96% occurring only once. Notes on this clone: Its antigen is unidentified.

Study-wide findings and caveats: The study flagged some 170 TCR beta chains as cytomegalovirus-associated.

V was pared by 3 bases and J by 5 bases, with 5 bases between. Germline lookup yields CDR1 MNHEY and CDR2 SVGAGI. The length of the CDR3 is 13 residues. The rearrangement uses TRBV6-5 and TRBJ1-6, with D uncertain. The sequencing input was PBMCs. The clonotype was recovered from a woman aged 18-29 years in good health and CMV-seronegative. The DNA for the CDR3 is TGTGCCAGCAGTTATCAGAATAATTCACCCCTCCACTTT. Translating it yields CASSYQNNSPLHF.